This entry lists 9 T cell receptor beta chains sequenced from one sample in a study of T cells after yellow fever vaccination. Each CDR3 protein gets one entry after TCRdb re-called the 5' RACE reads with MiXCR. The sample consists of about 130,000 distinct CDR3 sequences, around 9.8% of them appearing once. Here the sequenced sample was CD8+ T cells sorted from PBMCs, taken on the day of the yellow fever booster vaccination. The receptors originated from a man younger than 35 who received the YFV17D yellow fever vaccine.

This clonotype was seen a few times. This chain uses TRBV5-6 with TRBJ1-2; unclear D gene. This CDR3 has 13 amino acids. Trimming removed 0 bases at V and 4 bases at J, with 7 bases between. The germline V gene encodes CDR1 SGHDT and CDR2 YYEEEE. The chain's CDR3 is CASSLEIAYGYTF. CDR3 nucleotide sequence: TGTGCCAGCAGCTTGGAAATCGCCTATGGCTACACCTTC.

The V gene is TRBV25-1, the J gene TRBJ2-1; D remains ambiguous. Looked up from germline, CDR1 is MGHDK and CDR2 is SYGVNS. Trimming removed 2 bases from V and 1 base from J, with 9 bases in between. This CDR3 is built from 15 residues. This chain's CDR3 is CASSEEIGSYNEQFF. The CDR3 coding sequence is TGTGCCAGCAGTGAAGAGATAGGGTCCTACAATGAGCAGTTCTTC.

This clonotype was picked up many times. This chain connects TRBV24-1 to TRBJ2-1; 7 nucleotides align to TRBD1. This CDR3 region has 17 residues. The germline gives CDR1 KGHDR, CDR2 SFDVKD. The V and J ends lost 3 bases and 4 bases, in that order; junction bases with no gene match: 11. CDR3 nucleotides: TGTGCCACCAGTGATGGGAACAGGGGTAAGGTATACAATGAGCAGTTCTTC. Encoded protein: CATSDGNRGKVYNEQFF.

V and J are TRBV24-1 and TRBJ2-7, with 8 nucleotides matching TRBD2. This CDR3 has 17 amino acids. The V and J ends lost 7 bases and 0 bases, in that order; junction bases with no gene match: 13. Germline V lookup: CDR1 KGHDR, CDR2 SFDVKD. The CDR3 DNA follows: TGTGCCACCAGGGGGTGGCTAACCGGGGGGGGCTCCTACGAGCAGTACGTC. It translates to CATRGWLTGGGSYEQYV.

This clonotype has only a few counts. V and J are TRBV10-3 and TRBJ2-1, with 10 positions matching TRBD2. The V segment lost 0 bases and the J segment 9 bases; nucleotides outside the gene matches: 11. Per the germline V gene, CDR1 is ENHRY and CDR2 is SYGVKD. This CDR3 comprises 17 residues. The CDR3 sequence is CAISESNPSGGTFEQFF. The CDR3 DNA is TGTGCCATCAGTGAGTCGAACCCTAGCGGGGGAACTTTTGAGCAGTTCTTC.

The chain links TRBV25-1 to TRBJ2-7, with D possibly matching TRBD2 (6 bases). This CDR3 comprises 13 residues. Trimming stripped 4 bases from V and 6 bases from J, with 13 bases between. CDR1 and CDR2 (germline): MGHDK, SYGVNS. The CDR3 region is CASSARDRGEQYV. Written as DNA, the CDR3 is TGTGCCAGCAGTGCGCGGGACCGTGGCGAGCAGTACGTC.

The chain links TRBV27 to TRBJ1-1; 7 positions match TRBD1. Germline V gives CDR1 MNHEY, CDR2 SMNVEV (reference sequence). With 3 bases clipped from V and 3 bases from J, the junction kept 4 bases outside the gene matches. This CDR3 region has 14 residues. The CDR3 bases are TGTGCCAGCAGTTTCCAGGGGGGGTACACTGAAGCTTTCTTT. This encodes CASSFQGGYTEAFF.

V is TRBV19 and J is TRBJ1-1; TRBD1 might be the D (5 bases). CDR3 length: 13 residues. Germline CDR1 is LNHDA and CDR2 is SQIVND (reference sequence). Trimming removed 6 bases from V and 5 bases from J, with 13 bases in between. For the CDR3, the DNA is TGTGCCAGTAGGCCGGGACGGGGGACTGAAGCTTTCTTT. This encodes CASRPGRGTEAFF. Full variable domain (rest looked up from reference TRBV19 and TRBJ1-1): DGGITQSPKYLFRKEGQNVTLSCEQNLNHDAMYWYRQDPGQGLRLIYYSQIVNDFQKGDIAEGYSVSREKKESFPLTVTSAQKNPTAFYLCASRPGRGTEAFFGQGTRLTVV.

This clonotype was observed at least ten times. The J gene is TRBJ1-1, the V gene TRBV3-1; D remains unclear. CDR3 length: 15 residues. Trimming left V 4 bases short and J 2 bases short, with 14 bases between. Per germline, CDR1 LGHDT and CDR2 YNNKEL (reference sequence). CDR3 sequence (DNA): TGTGCCAGCAGCCCTGGATTTGGATTTAACACTGAAGCTTTCTTT. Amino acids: CASSPGFGFNTEAFF.